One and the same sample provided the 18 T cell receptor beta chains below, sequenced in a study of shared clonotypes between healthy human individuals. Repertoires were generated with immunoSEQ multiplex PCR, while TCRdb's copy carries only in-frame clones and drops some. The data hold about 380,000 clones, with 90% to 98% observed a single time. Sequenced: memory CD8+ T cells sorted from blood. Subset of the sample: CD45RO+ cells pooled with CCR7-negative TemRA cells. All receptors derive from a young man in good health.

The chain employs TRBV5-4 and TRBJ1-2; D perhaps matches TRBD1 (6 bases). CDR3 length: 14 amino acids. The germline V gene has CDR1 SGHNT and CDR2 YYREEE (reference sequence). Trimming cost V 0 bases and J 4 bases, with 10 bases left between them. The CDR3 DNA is TGTGCCAGCAGCTTGGACAGGGTAGGCTATGGCTACACCTTC. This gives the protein CASSLDRVGYGYTF.

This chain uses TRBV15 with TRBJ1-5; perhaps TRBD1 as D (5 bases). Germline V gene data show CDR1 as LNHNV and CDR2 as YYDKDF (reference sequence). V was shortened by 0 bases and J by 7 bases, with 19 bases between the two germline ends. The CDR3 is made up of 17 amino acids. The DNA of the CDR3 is TGTGCCACCAGCAGAGATCAAGCTGTTAGGGGTCAGCAGCCCCAGCATTTT. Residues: CATSRDQAVRGQQPQHF.

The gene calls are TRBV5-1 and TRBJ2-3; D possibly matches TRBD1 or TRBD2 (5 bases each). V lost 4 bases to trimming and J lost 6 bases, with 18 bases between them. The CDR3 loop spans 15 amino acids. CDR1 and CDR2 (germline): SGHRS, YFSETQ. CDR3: CASSRDGMVEDTQYF. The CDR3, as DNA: TGCGCCAGCAGCAGGGACGGGATGGTGGAGGATACGCAGTATTTT. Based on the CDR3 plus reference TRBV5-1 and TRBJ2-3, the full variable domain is KAGVTQTPRYLIKTRGQQVTLSCSPISGHRSVSWYQQTPGQGLQFLFEYFSETQRNKGNFPGRFSGRQFSNSRSEMNVSTLELGDSALYLCASSRDGMVEDTQYFGPGTRLTVL.

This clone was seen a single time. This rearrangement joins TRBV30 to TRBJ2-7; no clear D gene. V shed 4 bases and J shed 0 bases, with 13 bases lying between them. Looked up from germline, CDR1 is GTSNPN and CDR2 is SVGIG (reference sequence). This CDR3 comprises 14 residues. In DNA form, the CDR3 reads TGTGCCTGGAAACTTTCTGATACCTCCTACGAGCAGTACTTC. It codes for CAWKLSDTSYEQYF.

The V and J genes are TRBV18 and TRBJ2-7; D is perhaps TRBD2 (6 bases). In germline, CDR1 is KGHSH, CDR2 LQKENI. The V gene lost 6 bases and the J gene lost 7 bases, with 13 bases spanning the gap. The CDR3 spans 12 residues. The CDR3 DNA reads TGTGCCAGCTCGTCTCAGGAGGGTGAGCAGTACTTC. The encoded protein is CASSSQEGEQYF.

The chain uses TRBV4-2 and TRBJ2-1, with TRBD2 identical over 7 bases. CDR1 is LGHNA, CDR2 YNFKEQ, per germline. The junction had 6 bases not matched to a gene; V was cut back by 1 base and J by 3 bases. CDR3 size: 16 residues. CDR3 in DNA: TGTGCCAGCAGCCAAGTAGCGACTAGCTTCTACAATGAGCAGTTCTTC. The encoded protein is CASSQVATSFYNEQFF.

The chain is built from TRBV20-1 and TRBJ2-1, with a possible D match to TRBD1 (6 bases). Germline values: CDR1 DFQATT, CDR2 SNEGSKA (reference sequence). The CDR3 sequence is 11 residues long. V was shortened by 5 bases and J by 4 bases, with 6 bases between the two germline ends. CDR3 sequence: CSAQGYNEQFF. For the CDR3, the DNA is TGCAGTGCTCAGGGGTACAATGAGCAGTTCTTC.

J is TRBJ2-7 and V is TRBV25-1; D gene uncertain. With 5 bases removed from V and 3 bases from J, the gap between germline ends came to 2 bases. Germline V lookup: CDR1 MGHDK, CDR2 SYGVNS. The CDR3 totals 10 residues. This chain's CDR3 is CASSFYEQYF. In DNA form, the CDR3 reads TGTGCCAGCAGTTTCTACGAGCAGTACTTC.

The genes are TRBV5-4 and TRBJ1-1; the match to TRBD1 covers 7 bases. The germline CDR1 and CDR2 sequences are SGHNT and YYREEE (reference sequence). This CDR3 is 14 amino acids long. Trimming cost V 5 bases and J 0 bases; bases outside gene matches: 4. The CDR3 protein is CASRTGTVNTEAFF. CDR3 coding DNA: TGTGCCAGCAGAACCGGGACAGTGAACACTGAAGCTTTCTTT.

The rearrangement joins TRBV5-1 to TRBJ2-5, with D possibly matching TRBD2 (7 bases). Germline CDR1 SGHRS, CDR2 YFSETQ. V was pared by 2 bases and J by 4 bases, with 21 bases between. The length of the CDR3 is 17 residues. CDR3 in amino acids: CASSLRGRAIFSETQYF. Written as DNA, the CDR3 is TGCGCCAGCAGCTTAAGGGGGAGGGCCATATTCTCAGAGACCCAGTACTTC.

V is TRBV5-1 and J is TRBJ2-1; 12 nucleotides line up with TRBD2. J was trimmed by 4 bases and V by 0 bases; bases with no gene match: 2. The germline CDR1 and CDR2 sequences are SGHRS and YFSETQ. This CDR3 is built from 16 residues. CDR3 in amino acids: CASSLVGTSGYNEQFF. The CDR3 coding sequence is TGCGCCAGCAGCTTGGTAGGGACTAGCGGGTACAATGAGCAGTTCTTC.

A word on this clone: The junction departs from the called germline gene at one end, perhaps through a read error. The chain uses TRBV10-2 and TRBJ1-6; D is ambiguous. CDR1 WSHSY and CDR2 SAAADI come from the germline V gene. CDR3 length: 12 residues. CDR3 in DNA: TGCGCCAGCAATGAGGGCGGTTCACCCCTCCACTTT. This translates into CASNEGGSPLHF.

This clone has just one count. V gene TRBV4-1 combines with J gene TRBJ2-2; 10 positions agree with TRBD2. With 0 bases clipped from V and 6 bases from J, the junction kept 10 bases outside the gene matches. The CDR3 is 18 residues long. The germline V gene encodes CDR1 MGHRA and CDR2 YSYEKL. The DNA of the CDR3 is TGCGCCAGCAGCCAAGAACTATTGGGGCTAGCGGGAGCCGGGGAGCTGTTTTTT. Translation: CASSQELLGLAGAGELFF.

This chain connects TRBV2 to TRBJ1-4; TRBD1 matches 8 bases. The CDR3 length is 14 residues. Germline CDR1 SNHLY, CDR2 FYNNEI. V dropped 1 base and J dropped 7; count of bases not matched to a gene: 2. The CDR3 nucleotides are TGTGCCAGCAGTGAAGGGACAGGGTCTGAAAAACTGTTTTTT. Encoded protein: CASSEGTGSEKLFF. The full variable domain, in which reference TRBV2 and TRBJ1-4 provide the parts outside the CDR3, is EPEVTQTPSHQVTQMGQEVILRCVPISNHLYFYWYRQILGQKVEFLVSFYNNEISEKSEIFDDQFSVERPDGSNFTLKIRSTKLEDSAMYFCASSEGTGSEKLFFGSGTQLSVL.

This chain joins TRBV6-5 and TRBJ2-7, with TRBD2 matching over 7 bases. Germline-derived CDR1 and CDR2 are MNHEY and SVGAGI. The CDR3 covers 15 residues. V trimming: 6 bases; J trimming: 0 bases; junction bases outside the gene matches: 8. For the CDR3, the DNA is TGTGCCAGCAGCCAAACTAGCGAGAGCTCCTACGAGCAGTACTTC. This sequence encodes CASSQTSESSYEQYF.

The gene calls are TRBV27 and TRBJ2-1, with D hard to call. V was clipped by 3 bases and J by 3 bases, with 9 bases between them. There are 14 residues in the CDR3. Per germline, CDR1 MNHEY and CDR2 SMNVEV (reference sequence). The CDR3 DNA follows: TGTGCCAGCAGTTTGAGACCAATCTACAATGAGCAGTTCTTC. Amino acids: CASSLRPIYNEQFF.

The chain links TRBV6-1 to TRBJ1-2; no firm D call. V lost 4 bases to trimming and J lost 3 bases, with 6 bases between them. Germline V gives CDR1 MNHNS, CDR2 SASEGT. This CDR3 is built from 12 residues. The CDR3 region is CASSAPDYGYTF. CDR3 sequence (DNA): TGTGCCAGCAGTGCTCCAGACTATGGCTACACCTTC.

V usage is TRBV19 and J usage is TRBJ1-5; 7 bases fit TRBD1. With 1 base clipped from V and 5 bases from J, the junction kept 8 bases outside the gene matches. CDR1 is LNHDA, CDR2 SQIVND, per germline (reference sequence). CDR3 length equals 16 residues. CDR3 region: CASSIVSGGGHQPQHF. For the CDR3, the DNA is TGTGCCAGTAGTATAGTCTCAGGGGGAGGCCATCAGCCCCAGCATTTT.